Below, one T cell receptor (beta chain) is given with its context. The antigen remains undetermined. A sample-barcoded 5' primer and a J-beta primer mix were used in a second PCR of roughly 7 to 12 cycles. With 12 random nucleotides, a template-switch adaptor tagged each individual cDNA molecule. TCRdb reprocessed the 5' RACE reads via MiXCR and lists one record per CDR3 protein. The table has around 970,000 distinct CDR3 sequences, 51% seen once. Per sample, extraction of total RNA gave at least 5.5 micrograms in every case. The sample comes from a study of blood T cells in healthy people across ages. Looking at the study overall: The template switching approach captured approximately one barcoded beta molecule for every two T cells. The study, taken as a whole, reports: A roughly linear fall in TCR beta diversity per million T cells was seen with increasing age.

V was pared by 8 bases and J by 6 bases, with 11 bases between. The CDR3 has 12 amino acids. The V gene is TRBV12-3 or TRBV12-4, the J gene TRBJ1-5; D is undetermined. The sequence was obtained from a woman in her sixties in good health. The material sequenced was blood. CDR3 sequence (DNA): TGTGCCAGCGGGGAGGCCAGTCAGCCCCAGCATTTT. This encodes CASGEASQPQHF.